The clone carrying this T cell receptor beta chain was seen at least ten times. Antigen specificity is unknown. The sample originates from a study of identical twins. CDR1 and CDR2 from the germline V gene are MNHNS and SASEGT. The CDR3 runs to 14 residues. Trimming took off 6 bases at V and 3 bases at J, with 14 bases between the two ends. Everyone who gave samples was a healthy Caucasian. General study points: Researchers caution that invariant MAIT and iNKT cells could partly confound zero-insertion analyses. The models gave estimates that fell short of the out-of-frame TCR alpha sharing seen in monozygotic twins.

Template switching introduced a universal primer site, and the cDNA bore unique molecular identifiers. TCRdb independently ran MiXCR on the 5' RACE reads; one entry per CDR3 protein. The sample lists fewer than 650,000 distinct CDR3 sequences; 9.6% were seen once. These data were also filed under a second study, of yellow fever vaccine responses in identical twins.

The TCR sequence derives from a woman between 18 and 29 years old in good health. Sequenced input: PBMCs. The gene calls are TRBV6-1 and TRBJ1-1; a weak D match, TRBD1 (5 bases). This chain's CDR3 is CASRSWDRHTEAFF. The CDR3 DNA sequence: TGTGCCAGCAGGAGCTGGGACCGACACACTGAAGCTTTCTTT.